A selection of T cell receptor beta chains follows, all from one sample in a study of blood T cell repertoires in COVID-19. TCRdb's copy holds only in-frame clones and misses some; the assay was immunoSEQ multiplex PCR. The repertoire has fewer than 300,000 clones, about nine tenths of them found once; the top ten carry roughly 15%. Sample: PBMCs or T cells enriched from blood (not recorded which). The source is a man aged 18 to 30 who had recovered from COVID-19. Both conserved end residues are part of each CDR3. The order of the fields is V gene, J gene, clone size, D gene, CDR3 DNA, CDR3 protein. A D gene is named only where the DNA matches it firmly. Rows give clone size only sometimes, using once, few, many, or a class for an expanded clone.

v_gene: TRBV6-5
j_gene: TRBJ1-1
abundance: .
d_gene: .
CDR3nt: TGTGCCAGCAGTCCCCGGACACAGTCTGAAGCTTTCTTT
CDR3aa: CASSPRTQSEAFF

v_gene: TRBV30
j_gene: TRBJ1-1
abundance: .
d_gene: .
CDR3nt: TGTGCCTGGAGGCCCAACCCAGGGACTGAAGCTTTCTTT
CDR3aa: CAWRPNPGTEAFF

v_gene: TRBV3-1/TRBV3-2
j_gene: TRBJ1-2
abundance: .
d_gene: TRBD1
CDR3nt: TGTGCCAGCAGTCCAGGGGGCGCCTATGGCTACACCTTC
CDR3aa: CASSPGGAYGYTF

v_gene: TRBV7-9
j_gene: TRBJ1-2
abundance: once
d_gene: TRBD1
CDR3nt: TGTGCCAGCAGCACCGGGACAGGAGGCTATGGCTACACCTTC
CDR3aa: CASSTGTGGYGYTF

v_gene: TRBV25-1
j_gene: TRBJ2-2
abundance: .
d_gene: TRBD2
CDR3nt: TGTGCCAGCAGTCAAATGGCGGGGGGGAACACCGGGGAGCTGTTTTTT
CDR3aa: CASSQMAGGNTGELFF

v_gene: TRBV28
j_gene: TRBJ2-1
abundance: .
d_gene: TRBD2
CDR3nt: TGTGCCAGCAGTTTGATAAGCGGGGCCTACAATGAGCAGTTCTTC
CDR3aa: CASSLISGAYNEQFF

v_gene: TRBV4-1
j_gene: TRBJ2-3
abundance: .
d_gene: TRBD2
CDR3nt: TGCGCCAGCAGCCAAGGAGGCCGAGCGGCGGGAGGAAAAGATACGCAGTATTTT
CDR3aa: CASSQGGRAAGGKDTQYF

v_gene: TRBV18
j_gene: TRBJ2-2
abundance: .
d_gene: TRBD1
CDR3nt: TGTGCCAGCTCAGTCGGGACAGGCGCTGCCACCGGGGAGCTGTTTTTT
CDR3aa: CASSVGTGAATGELFF

v_gene: TRBV9
j_gene: TRBJ2-3
abundance: .
d_gene: TRBD2
CDR3nt: TGTGCCAGCAGCTTAGGACTAGCGGGGGGCACAGATACGCAGTATTTT
CDR3aa: CASSLGLAGGTDTQYF

v_gene: TRBV18
j_gene: TRBJ1-5
abundance: .
d_gene: .
CDR3nt: TGTGCCAGCTCACCCCTGGCAGGGCCCAATCAGCCCCAGCATTTT
CDR3aa: CASSPLAGPNQPQHF

v_gene: TRBV5-1
j_gene: TRBJ2-7
abundance: .
d_gene: TRBD1
CDR3nt: TGCGCCAGCAGCTATAGTCTCGGACAGGGGGCGTTCTACGAGCAGTACTTC
CDR3aa: CASSYSLGQGAFYEQYF